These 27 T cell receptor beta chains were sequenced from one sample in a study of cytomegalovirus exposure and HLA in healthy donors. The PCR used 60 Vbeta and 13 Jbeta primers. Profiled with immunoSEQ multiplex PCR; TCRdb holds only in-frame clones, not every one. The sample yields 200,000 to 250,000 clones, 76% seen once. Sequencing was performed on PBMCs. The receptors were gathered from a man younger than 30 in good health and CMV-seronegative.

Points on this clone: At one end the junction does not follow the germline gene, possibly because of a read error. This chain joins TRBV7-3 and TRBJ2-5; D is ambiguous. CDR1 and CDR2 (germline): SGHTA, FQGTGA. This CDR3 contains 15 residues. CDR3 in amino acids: CASSPRVADQETQYF. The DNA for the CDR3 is TGTGCCAGCAGCCCCCGGGTAGCCGACCAGGAGACCCAGTACTTC.

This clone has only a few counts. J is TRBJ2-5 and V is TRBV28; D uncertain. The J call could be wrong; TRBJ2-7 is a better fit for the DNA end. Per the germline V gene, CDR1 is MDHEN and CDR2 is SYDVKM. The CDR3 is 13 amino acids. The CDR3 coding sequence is TGTGCCAGCAGTTTTATCAGTAACTACGAGCAGTACTTC. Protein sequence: CASSFISNYEQYF.

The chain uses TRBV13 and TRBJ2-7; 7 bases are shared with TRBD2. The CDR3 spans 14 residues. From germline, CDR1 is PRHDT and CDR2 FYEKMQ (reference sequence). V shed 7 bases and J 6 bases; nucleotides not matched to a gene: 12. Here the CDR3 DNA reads TGTGCCAGCACTCGCCGGGGGGACGGGCGCGAGCAGTACTTC. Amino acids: CASTRRGDGREQYF. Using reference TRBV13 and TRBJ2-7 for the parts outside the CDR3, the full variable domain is AAGVIQSPRHLIKEKRETATLKCYPIPRHDTVYWYQQGPGQDPQFLISFYEKMQSDKGSIPDRFSAQQFSDYHSELNMSSLELGDSALYFCASTRRGDGREQYFGPGTRLTVT.

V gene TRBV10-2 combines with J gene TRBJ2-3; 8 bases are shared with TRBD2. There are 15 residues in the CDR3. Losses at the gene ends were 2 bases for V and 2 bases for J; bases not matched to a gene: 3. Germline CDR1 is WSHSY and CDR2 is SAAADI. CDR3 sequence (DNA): TGCGCCAGCAGTGAGATTAGCGGGACCACAGATACGCAGTATTTT. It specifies CASSEISGTTDTQYF.

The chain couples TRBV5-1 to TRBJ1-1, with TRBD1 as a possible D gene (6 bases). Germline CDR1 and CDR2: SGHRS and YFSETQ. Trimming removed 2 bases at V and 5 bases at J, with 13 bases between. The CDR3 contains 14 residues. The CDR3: CASSFTGPETEAFF. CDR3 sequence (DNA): TGCGCCAGCAGCTTTACAGGGCCGGAGACTGAAGCTTTCTTT.

The CDR3 bases are TGTGCCAGTAGTATACAGGGTAGTTACTACGAGCAGTACTTC. Amino acid sequence: CASSIQGSYYEQYF. The chain combines TRBV19 with TRBJ2-5; D might be TRBD1 (5 bases). The DNA end is a closer match to TRBJ2-7, so the J assignment may be wrong. CDR3 length: 14 residues. Germline-derived CDR1 and CDR2 are LNHDA and SQIVND (reference sequence).

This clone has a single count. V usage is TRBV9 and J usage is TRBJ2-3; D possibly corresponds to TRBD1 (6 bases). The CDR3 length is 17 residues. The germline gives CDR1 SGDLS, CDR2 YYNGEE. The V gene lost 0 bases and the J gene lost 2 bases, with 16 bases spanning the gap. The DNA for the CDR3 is TGTGCCAGCAGCGTAGCATGGACAGTTCGGGACACAGATACGCAGTATTTT. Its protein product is CASSVAWTVRDTDTQYF.

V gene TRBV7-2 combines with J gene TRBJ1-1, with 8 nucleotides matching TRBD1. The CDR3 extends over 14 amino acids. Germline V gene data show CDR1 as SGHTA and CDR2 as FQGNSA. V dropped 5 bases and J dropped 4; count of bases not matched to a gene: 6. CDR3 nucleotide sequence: TGTGCCAGCAGCCAAGAAACAGGGGGCACTGAAGCTTTCTTT. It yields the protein CASSQETGGTEAFF.

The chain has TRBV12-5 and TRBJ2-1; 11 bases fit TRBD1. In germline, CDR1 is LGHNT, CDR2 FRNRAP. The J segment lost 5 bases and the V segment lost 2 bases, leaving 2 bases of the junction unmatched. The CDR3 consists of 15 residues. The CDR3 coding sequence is TGTGCTAGTGGTTTGCCGGGACAGGGGGACAATGAGCAGTTCTTC. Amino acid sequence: CASGLPGQGDNEQFF.

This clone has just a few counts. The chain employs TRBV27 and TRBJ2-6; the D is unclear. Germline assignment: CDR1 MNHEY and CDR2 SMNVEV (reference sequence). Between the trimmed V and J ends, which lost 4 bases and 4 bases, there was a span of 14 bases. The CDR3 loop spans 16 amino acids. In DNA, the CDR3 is TGTGCCAGCAGTTCATTCCACTTGCCGGGGGCCAACGTCCTGACTTTC. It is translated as CASSSFHLPGANVLTF.

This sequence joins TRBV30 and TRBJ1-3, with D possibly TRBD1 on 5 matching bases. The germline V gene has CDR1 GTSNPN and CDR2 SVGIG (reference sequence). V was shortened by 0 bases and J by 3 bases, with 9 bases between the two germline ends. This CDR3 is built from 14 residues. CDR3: CAWSVDSYGNTIYF. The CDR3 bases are TGTGCCTGGAGTGTAGACAGCTATGGAAACACCATATATTTT. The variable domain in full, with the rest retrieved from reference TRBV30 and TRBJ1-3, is SQTIHQWPATLVQPVGSPLSLECTVEGTSNPNLYWYRQAAGRGLQLLFYSVGIGQISSEVPQNLSASRPQDRQFILSSKKLLLSDSGFYLCAWSVDSYGNTIYFGEGSWLTVV.

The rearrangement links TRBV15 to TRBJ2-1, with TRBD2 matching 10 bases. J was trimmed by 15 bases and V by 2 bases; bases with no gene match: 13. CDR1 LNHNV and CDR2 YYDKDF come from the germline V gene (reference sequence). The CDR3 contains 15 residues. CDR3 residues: CATSRPRSASGRAFF. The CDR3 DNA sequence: TGTGCCACCAGCAGACCCCGTTCTGCTAGCGGGAGAGCGTTCTTC.

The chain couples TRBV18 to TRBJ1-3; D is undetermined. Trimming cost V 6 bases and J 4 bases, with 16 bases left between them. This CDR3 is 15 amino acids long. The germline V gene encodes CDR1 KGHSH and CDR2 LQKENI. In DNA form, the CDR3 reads TGTGCCAGCTCCCAGGCTATCGCATCCGGAAACACCATATATTTT. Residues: CASSQAIASGNTIYF.

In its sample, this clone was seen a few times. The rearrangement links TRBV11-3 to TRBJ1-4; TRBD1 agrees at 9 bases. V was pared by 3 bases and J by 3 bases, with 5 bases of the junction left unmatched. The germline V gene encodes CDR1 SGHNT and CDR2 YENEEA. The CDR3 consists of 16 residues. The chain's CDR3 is CASSLGQGSPNEKLFF. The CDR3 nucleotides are TGTGCCAGCAGCTTGGGACAGGGTAGTCCTAATGAAAAACTGTTTTTT.

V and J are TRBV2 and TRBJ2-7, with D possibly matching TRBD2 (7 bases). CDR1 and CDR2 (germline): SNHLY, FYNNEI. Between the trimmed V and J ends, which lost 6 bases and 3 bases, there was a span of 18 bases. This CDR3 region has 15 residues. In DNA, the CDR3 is TGTGCCAGCAGCCCCGAAGGGGGGGTAAGCTACGAGCAGTACTTC. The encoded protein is CASSPEGGVSYEQYF.

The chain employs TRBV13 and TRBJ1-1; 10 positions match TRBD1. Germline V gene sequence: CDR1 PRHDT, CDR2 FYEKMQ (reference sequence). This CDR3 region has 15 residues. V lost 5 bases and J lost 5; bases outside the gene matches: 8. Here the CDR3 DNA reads TGTGCCAGCAGCAGCAGACAGGGGGCGCGGACTGAAGCTTTCTTT. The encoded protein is CASSSRQGARTEAFF.

CDR3 in DNA: TGTGCCAGCTCCCCGTGGGGGACTAGCTTTGGAGATACGCAGTATTTT. It specifies CASSPWGTSFGDTQYF. The rearrangement joins TRBV7-9 to TRBJ2-3; 9 bases align to TRBD2. V lost 8 bases, J lost 5 bases, and 14 bases stayed unmatched. This CDR3 is 16 amino acids long. From germline, CDR1 is SEHNR and CDR2 FQNEAQ (reference sequence).

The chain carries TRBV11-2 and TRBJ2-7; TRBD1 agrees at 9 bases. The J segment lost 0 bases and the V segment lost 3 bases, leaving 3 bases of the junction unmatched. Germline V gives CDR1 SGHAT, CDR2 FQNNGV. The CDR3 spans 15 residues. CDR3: CASSFTGGPSYEQYF. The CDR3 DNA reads TGTGCCAGCAGCTTCACAGGGGGCCCCTCCTACGAGCAGTACTTC.

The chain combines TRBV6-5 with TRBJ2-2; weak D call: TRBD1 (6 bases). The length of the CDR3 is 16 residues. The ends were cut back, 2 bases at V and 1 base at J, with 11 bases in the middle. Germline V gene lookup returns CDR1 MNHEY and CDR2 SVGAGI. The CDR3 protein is CASSYLGAQNTGELFF. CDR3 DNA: TGTGCCAGCAGTTACCTGGGGGCCCAGAACACCGGGGAGCTGTTTTTT.

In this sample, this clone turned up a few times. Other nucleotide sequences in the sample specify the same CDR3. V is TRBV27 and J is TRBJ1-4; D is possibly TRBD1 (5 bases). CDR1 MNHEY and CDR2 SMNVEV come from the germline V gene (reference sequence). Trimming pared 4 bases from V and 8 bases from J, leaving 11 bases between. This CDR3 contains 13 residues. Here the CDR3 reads CASSWQGDEKLFF. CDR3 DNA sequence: TGTGCCAGCAGTTGGCAGGGTGACGAAAAACTGTTTTTT.

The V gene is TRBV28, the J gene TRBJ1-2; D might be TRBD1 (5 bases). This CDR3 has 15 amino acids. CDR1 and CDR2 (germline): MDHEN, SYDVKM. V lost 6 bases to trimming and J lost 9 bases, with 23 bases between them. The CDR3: CASSASRGGAWSYTF. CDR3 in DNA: TGTGCCAGCAGCGCATCCCGGGGAGGGGCTTGGAGCTACACCTTC.

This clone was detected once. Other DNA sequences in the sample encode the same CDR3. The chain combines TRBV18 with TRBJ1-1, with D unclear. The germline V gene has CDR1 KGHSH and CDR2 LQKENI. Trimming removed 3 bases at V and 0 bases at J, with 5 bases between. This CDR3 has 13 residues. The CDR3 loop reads CASSPPVNTEAFF. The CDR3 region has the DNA TGTGCCAGCTCACCCCCCGTGAACACTGAAGCTTTCTTT.

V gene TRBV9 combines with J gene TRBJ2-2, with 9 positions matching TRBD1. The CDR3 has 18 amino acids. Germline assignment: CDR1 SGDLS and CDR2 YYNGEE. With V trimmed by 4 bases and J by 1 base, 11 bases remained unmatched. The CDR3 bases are TGTGCCAGCAGCTCTCATAGGGGGACAGGGATGAACACCGGGGAGCTGTTTTTT. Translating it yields CASSSHRGTGMNTGELFF.

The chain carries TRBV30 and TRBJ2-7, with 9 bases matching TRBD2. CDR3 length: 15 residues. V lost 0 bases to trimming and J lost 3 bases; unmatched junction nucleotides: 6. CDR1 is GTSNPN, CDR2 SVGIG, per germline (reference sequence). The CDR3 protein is CAWSVGLAGLYEQYF. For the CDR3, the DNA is TGTGCCTGGAGTGTTGGGCTAGCGGGGCTCTACGAGCAGTACTTC.

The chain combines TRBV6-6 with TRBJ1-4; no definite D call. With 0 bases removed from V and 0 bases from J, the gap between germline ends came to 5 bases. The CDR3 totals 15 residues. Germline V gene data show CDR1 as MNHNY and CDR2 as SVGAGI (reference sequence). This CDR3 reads CASSYSTPTNEKLFF. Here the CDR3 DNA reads TGTGCCAGCAGTTACTCGACACCAACTAATGAAAAACTGTTTTTT.

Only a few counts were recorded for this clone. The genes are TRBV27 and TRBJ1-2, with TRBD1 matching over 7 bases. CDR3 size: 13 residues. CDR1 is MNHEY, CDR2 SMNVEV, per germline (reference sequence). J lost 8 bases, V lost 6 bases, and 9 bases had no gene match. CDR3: CASSWTGMRGYTF. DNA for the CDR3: TGTGCCAGCAGCTGGACAGGAATGAGGGGCTACACCTTC.

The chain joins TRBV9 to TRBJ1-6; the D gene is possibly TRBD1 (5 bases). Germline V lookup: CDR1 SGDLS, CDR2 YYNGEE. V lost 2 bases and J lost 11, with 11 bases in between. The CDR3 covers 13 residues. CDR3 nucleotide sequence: TGTGCCAGCAGCGTCCAGGGTTGGCCACCCCTCCACTTT. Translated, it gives CASSVQGWPPLHF.